This TCR beta chain came from a study of blood T cells in healthy people across ages. General study findings and limits: No conclusive comparison of naive versus antigen-experienced cells was possible with unsorted PBMCs. Researchers report that TCR beta diversity correlated strongly with naive T cell percentage.

A note on this clonotype: Its target is unknown.

A second roughly 6 to 11 cycle PCR used barcoded and J-beta primers. TCRdb re-analysed the 5' RACE reads in MiXCR, keeping a single row per CDR3 protein. This table has over a million distinct CDR3 sequences, approximately 59% appearing once. There are 11 residues in the CDR3. Germline CDR1 and CDR2: DFQATT and SNEGSKA (reference sequence). V was clipped by 6 bases and J by 4 bases, with 10 bases between them. V gene TRBV20-1 combines with J gene TRBJ2-7; D gene uncertain. The source is a man in his late teens or twenties in good health. The material sequenced was blood. For the CDR3, the DNA is TGCAGTGCCCCGACCTGGTACGAGCAGTACTTC. This translates into CSAPTWYEQYF.